A single sample is the source of the 23 T cell receptor beta chains below, sequenced in a study of CD8 T cells in ankylosing spondylitis. These TCRs are of unknown antigen specificity. Each CDR3 protein is one row after TCRdb ran MiXCR on the 5' RACE reads. The data contain more than 650,000 distinct CDR3 sequences, about 11% of them singletons. Study observations and caveats: There was a TCR beta motif, made of fewer than 10 highly homologous variants, that appeared characteristic of ankylosing spondylitis blood.

The sequencing input was blood, either unsorted or a sorted T cell fraction (not recorded which). The receptors derive from a male donor with ankylosing spondylitis.

The chain links TRBV7-6 to TRBJ2-3, with TRBD2 matching over 10 bases. The V segment lost 5 bases and the J segment 2 bases; nucleotides outside the gene matches: 13. The V gene's germline CDR1 is SGHVS and CDR2 FNYEAQ. CDR3 length: 18 amino acids. The CDR3 reads CASSPPGLAILLTDTQYF. The CDR3 DNA sequence: TGTGCCAGCAGCCCCCCGGGACTAGCGATTCTACTCACAGATACGCAGTATTTT.

The chain couples TRBV18 to TRBJ2-1, with D tentatively TRBD2 (5 bases). This CDR3 has 12 amino acids. Germline CDR1 is KGHSH and CDR2 is LQKENI. V lost 3 bases to trimming and J lost 10 bases, with 10 bases between them. CDR3 DNA: TGTGCCAGCTCACCCTCCGGAGGCGAGCAGTTCTTC. Encoded protein: CASSPSGGEQFF.

This clonotype was seen a handful of times. The chain couples TRBV20-1 to TRBJ2-1, with TRBD1 matching over 8 bases. V lost 7 bases to trimming and J lost 5 bases; unmatched junction nucleotides: 13. The germline CDR1 and CDR2 sequences are DFQATT and SNEGSKA (reference sequence). CDR3 length: 15 residues. In nucleotides, the CDR3 is TGCAGTGTTCCCACAGGGGGGTTATCGAACAATGAGCAGTTCTTC. This codes for CSVPTGGLSNNEQFF.

The chain links TRBV29-1 to TRBJ1-1; D not resolved. The CDR3 extends over 14 amino acids. Germline values: CDR1 SQVTM, CDR2 ANQGSEA. Deletions cut 3 bases from V and 7 bases from J, with 18 bases between. CDR3 residues: CSVDPGPRTVEAFF. The CDR3 DNA reads as TGCAGCGTTGATCCAGGACCGCGAACAGTTGAAGCTTTCTTT.

The chain links TRBV7-2 to TRBJ2-7; 9 bases are shared with TRBD2. From germline, CDR1 is SGHTA and CDR2 FQGNSA. V lost 4 bases, J lost 1 base, and 5 bases stayed unmatched. The CDR3 is 15 amino acids. The CDR3 nucleotides read TGTGCCAGCAGCTCTGGACTAGCGATTTCCTACGAGCAGTACTTC. It specifies CASSSGLAISYEQYF.

In this sample, this clonotype turned up many times. The V call is TRBV6-5, the J call TRBJ2-5; D is perhaps TRBD2 (6 bases). This CDR3 spans 15 amino acids. V was shortened by 2 bases and J by 3 bases, with 13 bases between the two germline ends. The germline V gene has CDR1 MNHEY and CDR2 SVGAGI. Here the CDR3 reads CASSYHLASKETQYF. The CDR3 bases are TGTGCCAGCAGTTACCATCTAGCGTCCAAAGAGACCCAGTACTTC.

The chain recombines TRBV6-1 with TRBJ1-6; a possible D gene is TRBD1 (5 bases). The V and J ends lost 8 bases and 0 bases respectively, with 11 bases between them. This CDR3 is 15 amino acids long. The V gene's germline CDR1 is MNHNS and CDR2 SASEGT. The CDR3 spells CASCRVSSYNSPLHF. CDR3 sequence (DNA): TGTGCCAGCTGCAGGGTCAGCTCCTATAATTCACCCCTCCACTTT.

J is TRBJ1-2 and V is TRBV5-1, with D perhaps TRBD1 (5 bases). The V gene's germline CDR1 is SGHRS and CDR2 YFSETQ. This CDR3 contains 16 residues. V was trimmed by 0 bases and J by 1 base, leaving 13 bases between them. The CDR3 DNA reads as TGCGCCAGCAGCTTGGCCCTTGGGGCGGTTAACTATGGCTACACCTTC. This translates into CASSLALGAVNYGYTF. Variable domain in full (rest from reference TRBV5-1 and TRBJ1-2): KAGVTQTPRYLIKTRGQQVTLSCSPISGHRSVSWYQQTPGQGLQFLFEYFSETQRNKGNFPGRFSGRQFSNSRSEMNVSTLELGDSALYLCASSLALGAVNYGYTFGSGTRLTVV.

The CDR3 sequence is CNIFDRSYNEQFF. The CDR3 coding sequence is TGCAATATTTTCGACAGGTCCTACAATGAGCAGTTCTTC. The J gene is TRBJ2-1, the V gene TRBV29-1; possible D gene TRBD1, 6 bases. This CDR3 is built from 13 residues. Germline CDR1 is SQVTM and CDR2 is ANQGSEA.

This clonotype has at least ten counts. The chain uses TRBV12-3 or TRBV12-4 and TRBJ2-7, with D perhaps matching TRBD1 (6 bases). V was clipped by 5 bases and J by 3 bases, with 8 bases between them. The CDR3 extends over 12 amino acids. The CDR3 DNA reads as TGTGCCAGCAGTAGAGGGGGCTACGAGCAGTACTTC. This gives the protein CASSRGGYEQYF.

This clonotype has more than one count but fewer than ten. J is TRBJ1-2 and V is TRBV6-6; tentative D call: TRBD1 (6 bases). The CDR3 has 13 amino acids. Trimming took off 6 bases at V and 8 bases at J, with 16 bases between the two ends. CDR1 is MNHNY and CDR2 is SVGAGI in the germline V gene (reference sequence). The CDR3 DNA sequence: TGTGCCAGCAGGGGCGGGAACAGGGCCGGCTACACCTTC. This translates into CASRGGNRAGYTF.

The chain combines TRBV7-2 with TRBJ2-7, with 10 bases identical to TRBD2. CDR3 length: 16 amino acids. Germline values: CDR1 SGHTA, CDR2 FQGNSA. Germline trimming cut 5 bases from V and 2 bases from J; bases unmatched to any gene: 9. Written as DNA, the CDR3 is TGTGCCAGCAGCCGCACTAGCGGGGTCGATGCCTACGAGCAGTACTTC. It is translated as CASSRTSGVDAYEQYF.

A note on this clonotype: One end of the junction fails to match germline, which may point to a read error. The chain carries TRBV7-7 and TRBJ2-5, with TRBD1 identical over 7 bases. Germline loops: CDR1 SSHAT, CDR2 FNYEAQ (reference sequence). This CDR3 is built from 14 residues. CDR3 nucleotide sequence: TGTGCTAGCAGCGCAGGGGACAGCCAAGAGACCCAGTACTTC. Translated: CASSAGDSQETQYF.

The chain uses TRBV5-1 and TRBJ2-5, with a possible D match to TRBD2 (6 bases). This CDR3 comprises 15 residues. V was shortened by 7 bases and J by 1 base, with 17 bases between the two germline ends. The germline V gene encodes CDR1 SGHRS and CDR2 YFSETQ. The CDR3 nucleotides are TGCGCCAGCTCCGCGGGGACGTCGATCCAAGAGACCCAGTACTTC. Encoded protein: CASSAGTSIQETQYF.

This clonotype turned up a few times. The chain joins TRBV6-5 to TRBJ2-7, with D possibly matching TRBD2 (6 bases). Germline V gene sequence: CDR1 MNHEY, CDR2 SVGAGI. Trimming cost V 4 bases and J 3 bases, with 16 bases left between them. The CDR3 is 15 amino acids. For the CDR3, the DNA is TGTGCCAGCAGTTCGGGACGGGGAGGAATCTACGAGCAGTACTTC. Protein: CASSSGRGGIYEQYF.

This clonotype came up a few times. V is TRBV7-6 and J is TRBJ1-6; D is unresolved. Trimming stripped 0 bases from V and 10 bases from J, with 16 bases between. Per germline, CDR1 SGHVS and CDR2 FNYEAQ. This CDR3 contains 16 residues. CDR3 DNA: TGTGCCAGCAGCTTAGCAGCTGTGCCCTACTCCTCACCCCTCCACTTT. It specifies CASSLAAVPYSSPLHF.

The chain couples TRBV10-3 to TRBJ1-1; the match to TRBD1 covers 7 bases. Germline V gives CDR1 ENHRY, CDR2 SYGVKD. CDR3 length equals 11 residues. Trimming cost V 7 bases and J 6 bases; bases outside gene matches: 2. The CDR3 bases are TGTGCCATCACCGACAGGGCTGAAGCTTTCTTT. This codes for CAITDRAEAFF.

The genes are TRBV5-1 and TRBJ2-5; a possible D gene is TRBD1 (5 bases). The length of the CDR3 is 15 residues. Germline values: CDR1 SGHRS, CDR2 YFSETQ. With 0 bases removed from V and 5 bases from J, the gap between germline ends came to 14 bases. Here the CDR3 reads CASSLEVTAGETQYF. The DNA of the CDR3 is TGCGCCAGCAGCTTGGAGGTGACAGCCGGCGAGACCCAGTACTTC.

J is TRBJ2-1 and V is TRBV20-1; D not resolved. Germline assignment: CDR1 DFQATT and CDR2 SNEGSKA (reference sequence). Trimming removed 0 bases from V and 7 bases from J, with 10 bases in between. This CDR3 has 13 residues. This chain's CDR3 is CSARDPPRNEQFF. CDR3 nucleotides: TGCAGTGCTAGAGATCCCCCTCGGAATGAGCAGTTCTTC.

This clonotype has ten or more counts. The chain links TRBV20-1 to TRBJ1-1; D not certain. CDR3 length equals 11 residues. Between the trimmed V and J ends, which lost 5 bases and 7 bases, there was a span of 11 bases. Germline lookup yields CDR1 DFQATT and CDR2 SNEGSKA (reference sequence). CDR3 nucleotide sequence: TGCAGTGCTCTCAGATCCGTTGAAGCTTTCTTT. Its translation is CSALRSVEAFF.

The chain carries TRBV27 and TRBJ2-1; tentative D call: TRBD2 (6 bases). CDR1 MNHEY and CDR2 SMNVEV come from the germline V gene (reference sequence). Deletions cut 3 bases from V and 4 bases from J, with 13 bases between. The CDR3 has 15 amino acids. CDR3 nucleotides: TGTGCCAGCAGTTTTTGGCGGGGAGCGTACAATGAGCAGTTCTTC. This sequence encodes CASSFWRGAYNEQFF.

This clonotype was detected ten times or more. The CDR3 protein is CKTGGWGTEAFF. CDR3 coding DNA: TGCAAAACAGGGGGCTGGGGGACTGAAGCTTTCTTT. The gene calls are TRBV20-1 and TRBJ1-1; 9 nucleotides agree with TRBD1. Germline CDR1 and CDR2: DFQATT and SNEGSKA (reference sequence). The CDR3 is made up of 12 amino acids.

This clonotype was observed a handful of times. The chain couples TRBV5-1 to TRBJ1-4; D is uncertain. Germline V gives CDR1 SGHRS, CDR2 YFSETQ. V lost 2 bases and J 5 bases, leaving 13 bases between the germline ends. The CDR3 covers 15 residues. CDR3 amino acids: CASSFMTGRNEKLFF. The CDR3 region has the DNA TGCGCCAGCAGCTTTATGACGGGGAGAAATGAAAAACTGTTTTTT.